What follows are 29 T cell receptor beta chains derived from one specimen sequenced in a study of blood T cell repertoires in COVID-19. Sequenced by immunoSEQ multiplex PCR; TCRdb stores in-frame clones only, minus some. The sample has roughly 150,000 clones; 85% to 90% are singletons. Sequenced input: peripheral blood. These receptors all come from a man between 18 and 35 years old with COVID-19, enrolled during active disease.

This chain links TRBV24-1 with TRBJ2-2; 7 nucleotides match TRBD2. The germline V gene encodes CDR1 KGHDR and CDR2 SFDVKD. This CDR3 is 15 amino acids long. J was trimmed by 8 bases and V by 1 base; bases with no gene match: 6. CDR3 amino acids: CATSDFSREMGELFF. CDR3 sequence (DNA): TGTGCCACCAGTGATTTCTCGCGGGAGATGGGGGAGCTGTTTTTT.

The rearrangement joins TRBV7-2 to TRBJ2-5; D uncertain. Looked up from germline, CDR1 is SGHTA and CDR2 is FQGNSA. V dropped 0 bases and J dropped 5 bases, with 13 bases sitting between them. The CDR3 has 15 amino acids. The CDR3 loop reads CASSLAGGSMETQYF. CDR3 sequence (DNA): TGTGCCAGCAGCTTAGCCGGTGGTTCGATGGAGACCCAGTACTTC.

This clone occurred once. The rearrangement uses TRBV6-5 and TRBJ1-2, with D possibly being TRBD1 (6 bases). Germline CDR1 MNHEY, CDR2 SVGAGI. Trimming pared 2 bases from V and 3 bases from J, leaving 10 bases between. The CDR3 has 14 residues. This chain's CDR3 is CASSYGQTYYGYTF. The CDR3 DNA follows: TGTGCCAGCAGTTACGGACAGACCTACTATGGCTACACCTTC.

The rearrangement uses TRBV5-1 and TRBJ2-3; 7 nucleotides match TRBD1. The CDR3 has 15 amino acids. The germline V gene has CDR1 SGHRS and CDR2 YFSETQ. After removal of 0 bases from V and 3 bases from J, the junction contained 4 bases not matched to a gene. The CDR3: CASSLDGRGTDTQYF. Written as DNA, the CDR3 is TGCGCCAGCAGCTTGGATGGCAGGGGGACAGATACGCAGTATTTT.

The chain couples TRBV28 to TRBJ1-6; TRBD1 is a possible D gene (5 bases). This CDR3 region has 14 residues. Germline loops: CDR1 MDHEN, CDR2 SYDVKM. V was pared by 7 bases and J by 5 bases, with 12 bases between. CDR3 loop: CASIRQTDNSPLHF. The DNA for the CDR3 is TGTGCCAGCATACGACAGACTGATAATTCACCCCTCCACTTT.

In its sample, this clone was seen a few times. This sequence joins TRBV27 and TRBJ2-2; D is unclear. The CDR3 has 13 amino acids. The germline V gene has CDR1 MNHEY and CDR2 SMNVEV (reference sequence). The V gene lost 0 bases and the J gene lost 4 bases, with 3 bases spanning the gap. The CDR3: CASSLSSTGELFF. In DNA, the CDR3 is TGTGCCAGCAGTTTATCGAGCACCGGGGAGCTGTTTTTT.

This sequence joins TRBV6-6 and TRBJ1-1; no reliable D call. CDR3 length: 12 residues. CDR1 MNHNY and CDR2 SVGAGI come from the germline V gene (reference sequence). V was trimmed by 2 bases and J by 6 bases, leaving 7 bases between them. CDR3 amino acids: CASSYESAEAFF. Here the CDR3 DNA reads TGTGCCAGCAGTTACGAGAGCGCTGAAGCTTTCTTT.

The chain recombines TRBV4-3 with TRBJ2-1, with a weak D call TRBD2 (5 bases). This CDR3 region has 17 residues. V lost 0 bases and J lost 1, with 13 bases in between. CDR1 is LGHNA and CDR2 is YSLEER in the germline V gene. In DNA, the CDR3 is TGCGCCAGCAGCCAAGATGTGACTACCCAATCCTACAATGAGCAGTTCTTC. This encodes CASSQDVTTQSYNEQFF.

The chain is built from TRBV6-5 and TRBJ1-1; unclear D gene. Germline V gives CDR1 MNHEY, CDR2 SVGAGI. This CDR3 contains 13 residues. Trimming stripped 2 bases from V and 6 bases from J, with 10 bases between. CDR3 region: CASSYPEAAEAFF. Here the CDR3 DNA reads TGTGCCAGCAGTTACCCCGAGGCCGCTGAAGCTTTCTTT.

The chain links TRBV6-5 to TRBJ2-3, with TRBD1 as a possible D gene (5 bases). The CDR3 has 14 residues. CDR1 and CDR2 from the germline V gene are MNHEY and SVGAGI. The germline V and J ends were trimmed by 6 bases and 2 bases, with 12 bases remaining between them. The CDR3 loop is CASSSGINTDTQYF. CDR3 nucleotide sequence: TGTGCCAGCAGCTCAGGGATTAACACAGATACGCAGTATTTT.

This clone has a single count. This chain uses TRBV5-1 with TRBJ2-7, with D unresolved. Trimming left V 4 bases short and J 3 bases short, with 8 bases between. The CDR3 runs 12 residues. Germline V lookup: CDR1 SGHRS, CDR2 YFSETQ. CDR3 region: CASSPENYEQYF. The CDR3 nucleotides read TGCGCCAGCAGCCCAGAAAACTACGAGCAGTACTTC.

This chain uses TRBV6-4 with TRBJ2-3, with TRBD2 as a possible D gene (5 bases). The CDR3 is 14 amino acids. V lost 4 bases and J lost 0, with 8 bases in between. CDR1 and CDR2 from the germline V gene are MRHNA and SNTAGT. Here the CDR3 DNA reads TGTGCCAGCAGTGCGGGAACTAGCACAGATACGCAGTATTTT. Translated: CASSAGTSTDTQYF.

This clone occurred a few times. The rearrangement uses TRBV4-1 and TRBJ2-7, with D possibly being TRBD2 (5 bases). The CDR3 consists of 16 residues. CDR1 MGHRA and CDR2 YSYEKL come from the germline V gene. Trimming left V 0 bases short and J 0 bases short, with 12 bases between. DNA for the CDR3: TGCGCCAGCAGCCAAGAAGCGGTGCCTCGCTCCTACGAGCAGTACTTC. This translates into CASSQEAVPRSYEQYF.

The chain combines TRBV6-1 with TRBJ1-2, with TRBD1 as a possible D gene (6 bases). This CDR3 contains 15 residues. V was clipped by 2 bases and J by 5 bases, with 15 bases between them. From germline, CDR1 is MNHNS and CDR2 SASEGT. Here the CDR3 reads CASSEKGEGLYGYTF. The CDR3, as DNA: TGTGCCAGCAGTGAAAAGGGGGAGGGTTTATATGGCTACACCTTC.

The rearrangement joins TRBV5-1 to TRBJ1-1, with TRBD1 matching over 8 bases. Germline CDR1 is SGHRS and CDR2 is YFSETQ. The CDR3 contains 16 residues. V shed 5 bases and J 0 bases; nucleotides not matched to a gene: 9. In nucleotides, the CDR3 is TGCGCCAGCAGTTTACCTCAGGGGGCATTGAACACTGAAGCTTTCTTT. It yields the protein CASSLPQGALNTEAFF.

V is TRBV28 and J is TRBJ2-1, with 10 bases that match TRBD1. The CDR3 loop spans 16 amino acids. With V trimmed by 5 bases and J by 7 bases, 11 bases remained unmatched. Per germline, CDR1 MDHEN and CDR2 SYDVKM. The CDR3 coding sequence is TGTGCCAGCAGTCCCGACGACAGGGGGCTAAGGAATGAGCAGTTCTTC. It is translated as CASSPDDRGLRNEQFF. The full variable domain, with the rest looked up from reference TRBV28 and TRBJ2-1, is DVKVTQSSRYLVKRTGEKVFLECVQDMDHENMFWYRQDPGLGLRLIYFSYDVKMKEKGDIPEGYSVSREKKERFSLILESASTNQTSMYLCASSPDDRGLRNEQFFGPGTRLTVL.

A word on this clone: At one end, the junction sequence differs from germline, possibly due to a read error. The rearrangement joins TRBV7-2 to TRBJ2-3, with TRBD2 identical over 10 bases. Germline V gene sequence: CDR1 SGHTA, CDR2 FQGNSA. The CDR3 consists of 13 residues. DNA of the CDR3: TGTGCCAGCAGCTCTTTGTTCCTAGCGGGAGTTACTTTT. It codes for CASSSLFLAGVTF. The whole variable domain, filled in from reference TRBV7-2 and TRBJ2-3, reads GAGVSQSPSNKVTEKGKDVELRCDPISGHTALYWYRQSLGQGLEFLIYFQGNSAPDKSGLPSDRFSAERTGGSVSTLTIQRTQQEDSAVYLCASSSLFLAGVTFGPGTRLTVL.

V and J are TRBV5-8 and TRBJ2-1, with a tentative D call TRBD2 (6 bases). Germline assignment: CDR1 SGHTS and CDR2 YDEGEE. Trimming cost V 0 bases and J 10 bases, with 17 bases left between them. The CDR3 is made up of 15 amino acids. The CDR3 reads CASSLVGLPLREQFF. The CDR3 DNA sequence: TGTGCCAGCAGCTTGGTGGGACTTCCCCTCCGAGAGCAGTTCTTC.

Concerning this clone itself: The same CDR3 also results from other DNA sequences found in this sample. The V call is TRBV9, the J call TRBJ2-3; 7 bases align to TRBD2. This CDR3 is built from 16 residues. J was trimmed by 1 base and V by 0 bases; bases with no gene match: 5. Germline lookup yields CDR1 SGDLS and CDR2 YYNGEE. The CDR3 here is CASSVVASGGTDTQYF. For the CDR3, the DNA is TGTGCCAGCAGCGTAGTGGCGAGCGGGGGCACAGATACGCAGTATTTT. The full variable domain, in which reference TRBV9 and TRBJ2-3 provide the parts outside the CDR3, is DSGVTQTPKHLITATGQRVTLRCSPRSGDLSVYWYQQSLDQGLQFLIQYYNGEERAKGNILERFSAQQFPDLHSELNLSSLELGDSALYFCASSVVASGGTDTQYFGPGTRLTVL.

The genes are TRBV5-1 and TRBJ2-7; TRBD2 agrees at 14 bases. CDR3 length equals 19 residues. Germline V lookup: CDR1 SGHRS, CDR2 YFSETQ. With 4 bases clipped from V and 0 bases from J, the junction kept 12 bases outside the gene matches. CDR3 protein: CASSPEGLAGVGSSYEQYF. The CDR3 DNA reads TGCGCCAGCAGCCCGGAGGGACTAGCGGGAGTTGGTTCCTCCTACGAGCAGTACTTC.

This clone was seen once. This chain uses TRBV19 with TRBJ1-6; 10 bases align to TRBD1. The germline V gene encodes CDR1 LNHDA and CDR2 SQIVND (reference sequence). There are 16 residues in the CDR3. The J segment lost 10 bases and the V segment lost 6 bases, leaving 12 bases of the junction unmatched. Here the CDR3 reads CASRLEDRGKGSPLHF. CDR3 nucleotides: TGTGCCAGTAGATTGGAGGACAGGGGGAAAGGATCACCCCTCCACTTT.

The V and J genes are TRBV9 and TRBJ2-1, with 8 bases aligning to TRBD1. The V and J ends lost 0 bases and 3 bases, in that order; junction bases with no gene match: 8. The germline CDR1 and CDR2 sequences are SGDLS and YYNGEE. This CDR3 is 17 amino acids long. The chain's CDR3 is CASSVGGPTGGYNEQFF. CDR3 nucleotides: TGTGCCAGCAGCGTAGGAGGCCCCACAGGGGGCTACAATGAGCAGTTCTTC.

This chain connects TRBV30 to TRBJ2-7, with 12 bases aligning to TRBD1. J was trimmed by 2 bases and V by 2 bases; bases with no gene match: 4. CDR3 size: 15 residues. The germline V gene encodes CDR1 GTSNPN and CDR2 SVGIG (reference sequence). The CDR3, as DNA: TGTGCCTGGAGTTGGGGACAGGGGGCTCCCTACGAGCAGTACTTC. This translates into CAWSWGQGAPYEQYF.

The chain combines TRBV7-2 with TRBJ2-2, with 11 nucleotides matching TRBD2. V trimming: 5 bases; J trimming: 5 bases; junction bases outside the gene matches: 7. The CDR3 spans 16 residues. Per germline, CDR1 SGHTA and CDR2 FQGNSA. This CDR3 is CASSPRLAGYTGELFF. In DNA, the CDR3 is TGTGCCAGCAGCCCCCGACTAGCGGGATATACCGGGGAGCTGTTTTTT.

This clone was recorded only once. The chain uses TRBV7-9 and TRBJ2-5; tentative D call: TRBD2 (6 bases). From germline, CDR1 is SEHNR and CDR2 FQNEAQ (reference sequence). This CDR3 has 13 residues. Deletions cut 4 bases from V and 5 bases from J, with 11 bases between. The DNA for the CDR3 is TGTGCCAGCAGCTCCCTGGGGAGGGAGACCCAGTACTTC. Residues: CASSSLGRETQYF.

In its sample, this clone was seen once. The rearrangement uses TRBV7-2 and TRBJ2-1, with a possible D match to TRBD2 (5 bases). Trimming shortened V by 1 base and J by 9 bases, and 13 bases separated the two germline ends. The CDR3 sequence is 14 residues long. Germline V gives CDR1 SGHTA, CDR2 FQGNSA. The CDR3 DNA is TGTGCCAGCAGCTTAGAGTGGGCGGGCGGTGAGCAGTTCTTC. Protein product: CASSLEWAGGEQFF.

The chain employs TRBV29-1 and TRBJ2-3, with D tentatively TRBD2 (6 bases). The germline V and J ends were trimmed by 3 bases and 4 bases, with 14 bases remaining between them. Germline CDR1 reads SQVTM; CDR2 reads ANQGSEA. The length of the CDR3 is 14 residues. CDR3 nucleotides: TGCAGCGTTGACAAGGTCGGGAGACCAGATACGCAGTATTTT. Translating gives CSVDKVGRPDTQYF.

The chain links TRBV6-1 to TRBJ2-1, with TRBD2 identical over 10 bases. The germline CDR1 and CDR2 sequences are MNHNS and SASEGT. The ends lost 2 bases at V and 4 bases at J; junction bases unmatched: 2. The CDR3 contains 15 residues. The DNA of the CDR3 is TGTGCCAGCAGTGAAACTAGCGGGGATTACAATGAGCAGTTCTTC. This sequence encodes CASSETSGDYNEQFF.

This chain uses TRBV5-1 with TRBJ2-7; D may be TRBD1 (5 bases). The ends were cut back, 0 bases at V and 5 bases at J, with 15 bases in the middle. The CDR3 runs 15 residues. The germline V gene encodes CDR1 SGHRS and CDR2 YFSETQ. CDR3 nucleotide sequence: TGCGCCAGCAGCTTGGTCGCAGGGCTGACGCACGAGCAGTACTTC. Protein sequence: CASSLVAGLTHEQYF.